Below, 32 T cell receptor beta chains from the same sample are listed, as sequenced in a study of T-cell memory formation after mild COVID-19. TCRdb reprocessed the 5' RACE reads with MiXCR, giving one entry per CDR3 protein. The table lists under 300,000 distinct CDR3 sequences, 15% to 20% of them singletons, with 20% to 25% in the top ten. Specimen: PBMCs or a T cell subset sorted from them (not recorded which). Receptors were obtained from a man in his late teens or twenties who had mild COVID-19 (a few samples of this study predate the infection). Cell type and time point are not known.

The gene calls are TRBV6-5 and TRBJ2-7, with D tentatively TRBD2 (7 bases). V shed 6 bases and J shed 0 bases, with 18 bases lying between them. Germline loops: CDR1 MNHEY, CDR2 SVGAGI. The CDR3 runs to 16 residues. The CDR3 reads CASSRRAGAISYEQYF. The CDR3 DNA sequence: TGTGCCAGCAGCCGGCGCGCGGGGGCGATCTCCTACGAGCAGTACTTC.

In this sample, this clonotype turned up many times. The chain joins TRBV3-1 to TRBJ2-7, with D maybe TRBD2 (6 bases). The CDR3 loop spans 14 amino acids. The germline V gene has CDR1 LGHDT and CDR2 YNNKEL (reference sequence). Trimming removed 0 bases at V and 3 bases at J, with 9 bases between. The DNA for the CDR3 is TGTGCCAGCAGCCAAGATGGAGGGTACTACGAGCAGTACTTC. As protein: CASSQDGGYYEQYF.

This clonotype was counted between two and nine times. V is TRBV19 and J is TRBJ1-5; tentative D call: TRBD1 (5 bases). The V gene's germline CDR1 is LNHDA and CDR2 SQIVND (reference sequence). The ends were cut back, 5 bases at V and 0 bases at J, with 17 bases in the middle. This CDR3 comprises 17 residues. The CDR3 DNA follows: TGTGCCAGTAGTGTGACAGTACCCGAGTATAGCAATCAGCCCCAGCATTTT. Amino acid sequence: CASSVTVPEYSNQPQHF.

This chain uses TRBV7-9 with TRBJ2-1; D uncertain. CDR1 is SEHNR and CDR2 is FQNEAQ in the germline V gene (reference sequence). The CDR3 has 13 amino acids. The V end was cut by 2 bases, the J end by 10 bases, with 12 bases between. The CDR3 sequence: CASSLPLWPEQFF. CDR3 DNA sequence: TGTGCCAGCAGCTTACCCTTGTGGCCAGAGCAGTTCTTC.

The chain is built from TRBV24-1 and TRBJ2-3; D ambiguous. V lost 0 bases, J lost 5 bases, and 11 bases lay in between. The CDR3 runs to 15 residues. Germline CDR1 KGHDR, CDR2 SFDVKD. DNA for the CDR3: TGTGCCACCAGTGATTTGCAGCATCCTGGAGATACGCAGTATTTT. Translated, it gives CATSDLQHPGDTQYF.

The CDR3 loop is CASSSLGQGASPLHF. CDR3 nucleotides: TGTGCCAGCAGCTCCCTCGGACAGGGCGCCTCACCCCTCCACTTT. This chain links TRBV7-9 with TRBJ1-6; 8 nucleotides line up with TRBD1. J gave up 10 bases and V 4 bases, and 9 bases lay outside the gene matches. Germline-derived CDR1 and CDR2 are SEHNR and FQNEAQ (reference sequence). This CDR3 region has 15 residues.

This clonotype occurred many times. This chain links TRBV7-2 with TRBJ2-7, with D perhaps TRBD2 (5 bases). The CDR3 sequence is 15 residues long. Trimming cost V 1 base and J 3 bases, with 13 bases left between them. The V gene's germline CDR1 is SGHTA and CDR2 FQGNSA. CDR3 protein: CASSLDGGGFYEQYF. CDR3 coding DNA: TGTGCCAGCAGCTTAGATGGCGGCGGGTTCTACGAGCAGTACTTC. Supplemented by reference TRBV7-2 and TRBJ2-7, the full variable domain reads GAGVSQSPSNKVTEKGKDVELRCDPISGHTALYWYRQSLGQGLEFLIYFQGNSAPDKSGLPSDRFSAERTGGSVSTLTIQRTQQEDSAVYLCASSLDGGGFYEQYFGPGTRLTVT.

The rearrangement uses TRBV3-1 and TRBJ1-2; unclear D gene. V gave up 5 bases and J gave up 4 bases, with 14 bases separating them. Looked up from germline, CDR1 is LGHDT and CDR2 is YNNKEL (reference sequence). This CDR3 region has 14 residues. Here the CDR3 reads CASSWNDGSYGYTF. The CDR3 DNA follows: TGTGCCAGCAGCTGGAATGACGGATCCTATGGCTACACCTTC.

J is TRBJ2-1 and V is TRBV27, with 7 bases fitting TRBD2. Germline V gene sequence: CDR1 MNHEY, CDR2 SMNVEV (reference sequence). V was clipped by 8 bases and J by 2 bases; unmatched bases: 6. This CDR3 region has 14 residues. For the CDR3, the DNA is TGTGCCAGCTGCCCGGGACTACCCTACAATGAGCAGTTCTTC. Translating it yields CASCPGLPYNEQFF.

The rearrangement joins TRBV7-8 to TRBJ2-5; D assignment may be TRBD1 or TRBD2 (5 bases each). The germline V and J ends were trimmed by 6 bases and 5 bases, with 19 bases remaining between them. Germline loops: CDR1 SGHVS, CDR2 FQNEAQ. The CDR3 has 15 amino acids. This CDR3 is CASRLNGGSTETQYF. CDR3 sequence (DNA): TGTGCCAGCAGGCTCAATGGGGGTTCTACGGAGACCCAGTACTTC.

The chain couples TRBV6-6 to TRBJ2-5, with TRBD1 identical over 7 bases. Per germline, CDR1 MNHNY and CDR2 SVGAGI (reference sequence). The J segment lost 0 bases and the V segment lost 2 bases, leaving 3 bases of the junction unmatched. This CDR3 contains 15 residues. CDR3 sequence (DNA): TGTGCCAGCAGTTACGGCAGGGGGAACCAAGAGACCCAGTACTTC. Protein: CASSYGRGNQETQYF.

Ten or more counts support this clonotype. The CDR3 sequence is CASSHSANIQYF. The CDR3 DNA sequence: TGTGCCAGCAGCCATTCAGCGAACATTCAGTACTTC. The J gene is TRBJ2-4, the V gene TRBV3-1; D is undetermined. Trimming took 3 bases from V and 7 from J, leaving 7 bases between them. Germline-derived CDR1 and CDR2 are LGHDT and YNNKEL (reference sequence). The CDR3 extends over 12 amino acids.

This chain links TRBV29-1 with TRBJ2-1, with D perhaps TRBD2 (5 bases). Trimming took off 4 bases at V and 8 bases at J, with 12 bases between the two ends. This CDR3 comprises 12 residues. The germline V gene has CDR1 SQVTM and CDR2 ANQGSEA. The CDR3 region is CSVGAGKHEQFF. The CDR3 DNA reads as TGCAGCGTTGGGGCGGGTAAACATGAGCAGTTCTTC.

The gene calls are TRBV6-5 and TRBJ1-6, with unresolved D. The CDR3 is made up of 16 amino acids. CDR1 and CDR2 (germline): MNHEY, SVGAGI. The V end lost 5 bases, the J end lost 10 bases, and 21 bases lay between the germline ends. CDR3: CASSLRTLAWASPLHF. CDR3 bases: TGTGCCAGCAGTCTACGGACCCTAGCTTGGGCATCACCCCTCCACTTT.

This clonotype was observed a handful of times. This sequence joins TRBV9 and TRBJ2-1; the D gene is possibly TRBD2 (6 bases). Germline V CDR1 and CDR2: SGDLS, YYNGEE. V was clipped by 4 bases and J by 5 bases, with 16 bases between them. The CDR3 length is 15 residues. CDR3 DNA: TGTGCCAGCAGCCAGTCCGGGACTCGCGACAATGAGCAGTTCTTC. Its translation is CASSQSGTRDNEQFF.

This rearrangement joins TRBV20-1 to TRBJ2-1, with 9 nucleotides matching TRBD2. CDR1 and CDR2 (germline): DFQATT, SNEGSKA (reference sequence). The CDR3 consists of 15 residues. The V segment lost 8 bases and the J segment 6 bases; nucleotides outside the gene matches: 14. CDR3: CSLPGVAGVGNEQFF. In DNA form, the CDR3 reads TGCAGTCTACCTGGGGTAGCGGGGGTAGGCAATGAGCAGTTCTTC.

This clonotype was recorded many times. The chain recombines TRBV18 with TRBJ2-3, with 7 nucleotides matching TRBD2. The CDR3 runs to 15 residues. CDR1 is KGHSH, CDR2 LQKENI, per germline. The V and J ends lost 3 bases and 4 bases, in that order; junction bases with no gene match: 7. CDR3 DNA sequence: TGTGCCAGCTCACCCTTGAGCGGGGTGTCAGATACGCAGTATTTT. It yields the protein CASSPLSGVSDTQYF.

This clonotype was seen only a few times. This chain joins TRBV15 and TRBJ1-1; 7 bases map to TRBD1. Germline lookup yields CDR1 LNHNV and CDR2 YYDKDF (reference sequence). The CDR3 is made up of 13 amino acids. The J segment lost 1 base and the V segment lost 7 bases, leaving 3 bases of the junction unmatched. The CDR3 region has the DNA TGTGCCACCACACAGGGGCAGAACACTGAAGCTTTCTTT. This gives the protein CATTQGQNTEAFF.

The chain is built from TRBV7-2 and TRBJ1-6, with D perhaps matching TRBD1 (6 bases). The CDR3 covers 15 residues. The V and J ends lost 3 bases and 8 bases respectively, with 14 bases between them. Germline V gene data show CDR1 as SGHTA and CDR2 as FQGNSA. DNA of the CDR3: TGTGCCAGCAGCTTGGCAGGGGAGAGTTATTCACCCCTCCACTTT. This gives the protein CASSLAGESYSPLHF.

This clonotype was detected a few times. J is TRBJ2-3 and V is TRBV25-1; 9 positions match TRBD1. V lost 6 bases to trimming and J lost 6 bases; unmatched junction nucleotides: 10. CDR3 length: 15 residues. CDR1 is MGHDK, CDR2 SYGVNS, per germline. The CDR3 DNA reads as TGTGCCAGCAGCGTCCCCGGGACAGGGTCGGATACGCAGTATTTT. This codes for CASSVPGTGSDTQYF.

This clonotype was counted only a few times. The chain uses TRBV6-5 and TRBJ1-5, with unresolved D. V gave up 0 bases and J gave up 4 bases, with 7 bases separating them. Germline assignment: CDR1 MNHEY and CDR2 SVGAGI. This CDR3 is built from 14 residues. The chain's CDR3 is CASSYSRHNQPQHF. DNA for the CDR3: TGTGCCAGCAGTTACTCTCGGCATAATCAGCCCCAGCATTTT.

This chain uses TRBV10-3 with TRBJ1-6; D perhaps matches TRBD1 (6 bases). The CDR3 is 13 amino acids. Germline loops: CDR1 ENHRY, CDR2 SYGVKD. Trimming removed 11 bases at V and 6 bases at J, with 14 bases between. CDR3 in amino acids: CAVGTQFNSPLHF. DNA for the CDR3: TGTGCCGTAGGGACACAATTTAATTCACCCCTCCACTTT.

In DNA form, the CDR3 reads TGTGCCAGCAGCCGGGACAGTAGCTCTAACTATGGCTACACCTTC. Its translation: CASSRDSSSNYGYTF. The chain joins TRBV7-3 to TRBJ1-2; 7 bases match TRBD1. Per the germline V gene, CDR1 is SGHTA and CDR2 is FQGTGA. CDR3 length equals 15 residues. Trimming removed 5 bases from V and 0 bases from J; junction bases left unmatched: 6. The complete variable domain, with remaining parts taken from reference TRBV7-3 and TRBJ1-2, reads GAGVSQTPSNKVTEKGKYVELRCDPISGHTALYWYRQSLGQGPEFLIYFQGTGAADDSGLPNDRFFAVRPEGSVSTLKIQRTERGDSAVYLCASSRDSSSNYGYTFGSGTRLTVV.

The chain combines TRBV29-1 with TRBJ2-5; D is uncertain. The CDR3 is 12 residues long. In germline, CDR1 is SQVTM, CDR2 ANQGSEA. V was pared by 3 bases and J by 7 bases, with 12 bases between. In DNA, the CDR3 is TGCAGCGTTGATCTGGGATACGGGACCCAGTACTTC. Protein product: CSVDLGYGTQYF.

This clonotype was observed a handful of times. The chain is built from TRBV6-6 and TRBJ2-5; D is perhaps TRBD2 (5 bases). The CDR3 has 14 residues. The V and J ends lost 4 bases and 5 bases respectively, with 14 bases between them. The V gene's germline CDR1 is MNHNY and CDR2 SVGAGI (reference sequence). The CDR3 nucleotides are TGTGCCAGCAGTTCGGCCGGGGATTGGGAGACCCAGTACTTC. This gives the protein CASSSAGDWETQYF.

In this sample, this clonotype turned up many times. The CDR3 nucleotides read TGTGCCAGCAGCTTACTCTACACCGGGGAGCTGTTTTTT. It specifies CASSLLYTGELFF. The genes are TRBV7-2 and TRBJ2-2; D unresolved. This CDR3 has 13 residues. Germline V gene data show CDR1 as SGHTA and CDR2 as FQGNSA. The V gene lost 2 bases and the J gene lost 3 bases, with 4 bases spanning the gap. Full variable domain (missing parts from reference TRBV7-2 and TRBJ2-2): GAGVSQSPSNKVTEKGKDVELRCDPISGHTALYWYRQSLGQGLEFLIYFQGNSAPDKSGLPSDRFSAERTGGSVSTLTIQRTQQEDSAVYLCASSLLYTGELFFGEGSRLTVL.

The chain joins TRBV7-9 to TRBJ2-5; D ambiguous. The CDR3 contains 15 residues. The germline V gene has CDR1 SEHNR and CDR2 FQNEAQ (reference sequence). The ends were cut back, 1 base at V and 5 bases at J, with 14 bases in the middle. The CDR3 bases are TGTGCCAGCAGCTTAGACACAGCACCGTTGGAGACCCAGTACTTC. The encoded protein is CASSLDTAPLETQYF.

V and J are TRBV10-3 and TRBJ2-1; tentatively, D is TRBD2 (7 bases). Germline V gene lookup returns CDR1 ENHRY and CDR2 SYGVKD. Trimming stripped 8 bases from V and 7 bases from J, with 15 bases between. The CDR3 loop spans 13 amino acids. Written as DNA, the CDR3 is TGTGCCATCGGGGGGGGCGGATTGAATGAGCAGTTCTTC. Translation gives CAIGGGGLNEQFF.

The table lists this clonotype with a few counts. The CDR3 is CSAVAIRETQYF. The CDR3 nucleotides read TGCAGTGCTGTGGCTATACGAGAGACCCAGTACTTC. The V and J genes are TRBV20-1 and TRBJ2-5, with D unclear. The ends were cut back, 5 bases at V and 4 bases at J, with 11 bases in the middle. The CDR3 totals 12 residues. Germline CDR1 is DFQATT and CDR2 is SNEGSKA (reference sequence).

This rearrangement joins TRBV4-1 to TRBJ2-5; D is perhaps TRBD1 (6 bases). Between the trimmed V and J ends, which lost 0 bases and 2 bases, there was a span of 16 bases. This CDR3 region has 17 residues. Germline assignment: CDR1 MGHRA and CDR2 YSYEKL. This CDR3 reads CASSQDLRPGQQETQYF. CDR3 nucleotides: TGCGCCAGCAGCCAAGATCTCCGACCGGGACAACAAGAGACCCAGTACTTC.

This chain uses TRBV20-1 with TRBJ1-6, with 9 bases aligning to TRBD1. Trimming removed 3 bases from V and 8 bases from J; junction bases left unmatched: 2. CDR1 is DFQATT, CDR2 SNEGSKA, per germline (reference sequence). The CDR3 is 13 residues long. CDR3 residues: CSASRDRDSPLHF. CDR3 sequence (DNA): TGCAGTGCTAGTAGGGACAGGGATTCACCCCTCCACTTT.

V usage is TRBV29-1 and J usage is TRBJ2-1; D is possibly TRBD1 (6 bases). V lost 8 bases and J lost 5, with 13 bases in between. CDR3 length: 12 amino acids. Germline V CDR1 and CDR2: SQVTM, ANQGSEA. In DNA, the CDR3 is TGCAGCCCTAGGGGGACCGACAATGAGCAGTTCTTC. This encodes CSPRGTDNEQFF.